The source of this T cell receptor (beta chain) is a study of graft-versus-host responses after intestinal transplantation (TCRdb year 2021). About the full investigation: Recipients received multivisceral, liver-intestinal, or isolated intestinal transplants. Anti-thymocyte globulin induction was given to all recipients, followed by maintenance tacrolimus and steroids for approximately three years. Bulk TCR-beta CDR3 sequencing was used to track graft-versus-host and host-versus-graft alloreactive T cell clones in the graft, circulation and bone marrow after intestinal transplantation. Alloreactive clones were identified by sequencing pre-transplant mixed lymphocyte reaction products and comparing these products with unstimulated pre-transplant donor and recipient T cells. The cohort enrolled some 25 intestinal transplant recipients including one retransplant, and 3 patients lacking pretransplant specimens were excluded. Donor T cell macrochimerism was defined as a peak of at least 4% donor T cells among recipient peripheral blood mononuclear cells. Samples from a few later patients were sequenced in-house on an Illumina MiSeq with MiXCR processing rather than by the commercial service. Results and caveats for the whole study, not just this receptor: GvH clones turned up in recipient bone marrow, with some appearing earlier in ileal mucosa or blood, a pattern consistent with an intestinal mucosal origin. Patients with donor T cell macrochimerism had high GvH to HvG T cell clonal ratios in their allografts. Early after transplant, peak levels of circulating GvH clones were associated with declines in HvG clones. The relatively low number and heterogeneity of intestinal transplant patients limited the conclusions.

This clone was seen once. Its cognate antigen has yet to be identified. The input lacks base qualities; no much larger clone sits a single base away. Library prep was done by the immunoSEQ multiplex PCR assay. For most patients, genomic DNA was isolated with the Qiagen DNeasy Blood and Tissue Kit and shipped frozen to Adaptive Biotechnologies for TCR sequencing. Adaptive Biotechnologies carried out high-throughput TCR-beta CDR3 sequencing of genomic DNA for most patients. The original pipeline was this. Adaptive's ImmunoSEQ software was the source of the TCR sequencing data for fewer than 20 patients, while a few other patients were processed with MiXCR and VDJtools. To correct CD4 versus CD8 sorting errors, any sequence found in both subsets at a frequency ratio below 5:1 was removed. CDR3 nucleotide sequences shared by donor and recipient were removed because the origin of these sequences could not be assigned. To be classed as alloreactive, a clone needed at least 2-fold expansion over unstimulated cells and a minimum CFSE-low frequency of 0.002% (template counts) or 0.001% (read counts). Mappable clones were those detected in sequenced pre-transplant spleen, lymph node, or MLR CFSE-low populations of the donor or recipient. The cumulative frequency of alloreactive clones was calculated as a percentage of all sequences, weighted by copy number. The clones in this table, taken by TCRdb from immuneACCESS, are in-frame only. Not every clone is retained; where verified, under half of the shortfall comes from an unresolved V gene, and the cause of the rest is unknown. The V and J calls and clone size were taken over from that table, and D and trimming were inferred from the DNA. The sample profile shows roughly 99,000 clones; over 80% of them were found once. The ten largest clones take up over 0.55% of the sample.

In the paper's terms, the time point label means: cells obtained before transplantation from donor or recipient. CD3+CD4+ and CD3+CD8+ populations were FACS-sorted from unstimulated pre-transplant donor and recipient cells taken from spleen or lymph nodes. CDR1 and CDR2 (MNHEY, SMNVEV) derive from the germline V gene (reference sequence). Counted from cysteine to phenylalanine, this CDR3 has 13 amino acids. Solely the CDR3 DNA is kept, with 39 bases framed from the first base. Relative to germline, V is 3 bases shorter and J is 8 bases shorter, with 11 bases between their ends. This receptor was taken from a human donor who was the organ donor for an intestinal transplant. The sample was unstimulated CD4+ T cells sorted from spleen or lymph node cells, taken before transplant. This receptor chain uses TRBV27 and TRBJ2-1, with a tentative D gene TRBD2 over 5 matching bases. The DNA sequence is as follows: TGTGCCAGCAGTTTTTGGGAGAGGGATGAGCAGTTCTTC. This codes for CASSFWERDEQFF.